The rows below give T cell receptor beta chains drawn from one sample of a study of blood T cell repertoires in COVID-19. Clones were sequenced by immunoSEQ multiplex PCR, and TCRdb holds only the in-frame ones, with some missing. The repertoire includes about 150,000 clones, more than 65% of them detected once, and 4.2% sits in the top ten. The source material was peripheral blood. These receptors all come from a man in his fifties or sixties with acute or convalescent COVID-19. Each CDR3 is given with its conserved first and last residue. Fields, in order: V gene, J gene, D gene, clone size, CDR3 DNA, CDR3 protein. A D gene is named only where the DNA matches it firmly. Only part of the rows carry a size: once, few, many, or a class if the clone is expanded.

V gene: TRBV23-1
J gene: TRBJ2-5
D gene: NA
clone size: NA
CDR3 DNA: TGCGCCAGCAGTCAATCATCCGGGTCAGAGACCCAGTACTTC
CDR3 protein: CASSQSSGSETQYF

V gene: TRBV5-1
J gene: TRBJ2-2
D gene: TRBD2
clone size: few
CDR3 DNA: TGCGCCAGCAGCGAGGGTCTAGCGGGCACCGGGGAGCTGTTTTTT
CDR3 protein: CASSEGLAGTGELFF

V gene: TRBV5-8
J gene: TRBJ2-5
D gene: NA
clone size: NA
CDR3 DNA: TGTGCCAGCAGCCGGACGGGGGAGACCCAGTACTTC
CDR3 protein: CASSRTGETQYF

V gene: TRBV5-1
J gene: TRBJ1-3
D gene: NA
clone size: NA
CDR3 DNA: TGCGCCAGCAGCTTGGATGGGGGGGGAACCCACTCTGGAAACACCATATATTTT
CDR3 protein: CASSLDGGGTHSGNTIYF

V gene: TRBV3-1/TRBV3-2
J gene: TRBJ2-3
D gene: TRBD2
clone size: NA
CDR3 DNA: TGTGCCAGCAGCCCGACTAGCGGGGCATCTAATACGCAGTATTTT
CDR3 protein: CASSPTSGASNTQYF

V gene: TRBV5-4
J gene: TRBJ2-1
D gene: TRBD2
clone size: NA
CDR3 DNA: TGTGCCAGCAGCTTCCGAGCGGGAGGTAACTACAATGAGCAGTTCTTC
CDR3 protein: CASSFRAGGNYNEQFF

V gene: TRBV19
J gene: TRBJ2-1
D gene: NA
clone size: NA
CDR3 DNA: TGTGCCGCTGGACTTGCTAGCTCCTACAATGAGCAGTTCTTC
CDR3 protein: CAAGLASSYNEQFF

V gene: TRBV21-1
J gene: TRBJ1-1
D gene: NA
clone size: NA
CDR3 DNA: TGTGCCAGCAGCAAAGGGGGGGACAGGGAGGACACTGAAGCTTTCTTT
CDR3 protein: CASSKGGDREDTEAFF

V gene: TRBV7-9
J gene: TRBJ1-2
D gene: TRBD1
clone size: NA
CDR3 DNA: TGTGCCAGCAGCTTGGGACAGAGCTATGGCTACACCTTC
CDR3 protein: CASSLGQSYGYTF

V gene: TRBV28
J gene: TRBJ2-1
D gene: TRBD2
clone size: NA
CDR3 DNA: TGTGCCAGCAGTTTATCCCGACTAGCGGGGTCCTACAATGAGCAGTTCTTC
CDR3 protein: CASSLSRLAGSYNEQFF

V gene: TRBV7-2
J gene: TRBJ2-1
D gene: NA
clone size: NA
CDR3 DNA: TGTGCCAGCAGCTTGGAGGGCTGGAATGAGCAGTTCTTC
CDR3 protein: CASSLEGWNEQFF

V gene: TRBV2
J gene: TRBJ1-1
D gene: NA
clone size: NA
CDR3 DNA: TGTGCCGGCCGGGAGGGCGGGAGAGGCACTGAAGCTTTCTTT
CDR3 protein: CAGREGGRGTEAFF

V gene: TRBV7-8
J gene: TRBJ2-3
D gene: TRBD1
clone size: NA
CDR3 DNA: TGTGCCAGCAGCTTAGGAGTGGGACAGGGGTCGGATACGCAGTATTTT
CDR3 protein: CASSLGVGQGSDTQYF

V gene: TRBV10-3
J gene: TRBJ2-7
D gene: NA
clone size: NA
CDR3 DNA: TGTGCCACTAGGGGGGGAAATCACGAGCAGTACTTC
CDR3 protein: CATRGGNHEQYF

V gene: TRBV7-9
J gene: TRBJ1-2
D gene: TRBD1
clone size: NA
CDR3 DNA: TGTGCCAGCAGCTTGGACAGGGGGCTAGACGGCTACACCTTC
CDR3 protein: CASSLDRGLDGYTF

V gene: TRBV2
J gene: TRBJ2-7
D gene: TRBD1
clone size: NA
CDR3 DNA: TGTGCCAGCGGGGACAGGGGGCGCCGGGAGCAGTACTTC
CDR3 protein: CASGDRGRREQYF

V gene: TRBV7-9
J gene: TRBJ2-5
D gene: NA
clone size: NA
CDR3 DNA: TGTGCCAGCAGCCCCAACGGCCGGGGGGAGACCCAGTACTTC
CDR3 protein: CASSPNGRGETQYF

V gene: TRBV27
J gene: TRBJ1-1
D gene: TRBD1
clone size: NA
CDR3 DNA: TGTGCCAGCAGTTTACAGGTTCCGCCAGGGGGCCATTTAGGGGGTGAAGCTTTCTTT
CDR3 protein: CASSLQVPPGGHLGGEAFF

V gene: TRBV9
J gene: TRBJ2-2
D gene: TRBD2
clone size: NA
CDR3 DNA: TGTGCCAGCAGCGCTAAACTTAGCGGGAGTAGGACCGGGGAGCTGTTTTTT
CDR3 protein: CASSAKLSGSRTGELFF

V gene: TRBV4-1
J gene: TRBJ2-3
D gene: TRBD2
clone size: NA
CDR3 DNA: TGCGCCAGCAGCCATGTGACTAGCGGGGGCACAGATACGCAGTATTTT
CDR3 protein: CASSHVTSGGTDTQYF

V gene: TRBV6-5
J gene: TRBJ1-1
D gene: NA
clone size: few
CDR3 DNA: TGTGCCCTAGGACAGCCGAACACTGAAGCTTTCTTT
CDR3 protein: CALGQPNTEAFF

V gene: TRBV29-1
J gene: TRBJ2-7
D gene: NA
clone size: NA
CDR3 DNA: TGCAGCGTTGTAGTTGAGGAGCAGTACTTC
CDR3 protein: CSVVVEEQYF

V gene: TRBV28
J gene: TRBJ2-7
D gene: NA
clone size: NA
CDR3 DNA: TGTGCCAGCAGTTTAAATGGCCCCGAGCAGTACTTC
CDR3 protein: CASSLNGPEQYF

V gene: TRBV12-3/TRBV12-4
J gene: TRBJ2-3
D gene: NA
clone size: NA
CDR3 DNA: TGTGCCAGCAGTTTCGTGGAGGATACGCAGTATTTT
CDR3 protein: CASSFVEDTQYF

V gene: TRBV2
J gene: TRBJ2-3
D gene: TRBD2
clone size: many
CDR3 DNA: TGTGCCAGCAGTGAGGACGGCGGGAGGGCCACAGATACGCAGTATTTT
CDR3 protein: CASSEDGGRATDTQYF

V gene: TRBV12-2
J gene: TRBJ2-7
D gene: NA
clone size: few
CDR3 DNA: TGTGCAAGTCGCTTAGGGCAGGCTCTGTCCTACGAGCAGTACTTC
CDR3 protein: CASRLGQALSYEQYF

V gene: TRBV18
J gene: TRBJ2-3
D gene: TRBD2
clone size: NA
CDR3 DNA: TGTGCCAGCTCACCGGGCGGGAGTTTTGATACGCAGTATTTT
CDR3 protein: CASSPGGSFDTQYF

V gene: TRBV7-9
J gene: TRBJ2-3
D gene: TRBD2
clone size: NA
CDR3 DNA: TGTGCCAGCAGCTTAGCCACTAGCGGGAGGGAGGCAGATACGCAGTATTTT
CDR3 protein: CASSLATSGREADTQYF

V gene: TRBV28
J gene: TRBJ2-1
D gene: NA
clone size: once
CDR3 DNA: TGTGCCAGCAGTTTATGGACAGCTGACTCCTACAATGAGCAGTTCTTC
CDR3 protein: CASSLWTADSYNEQFF

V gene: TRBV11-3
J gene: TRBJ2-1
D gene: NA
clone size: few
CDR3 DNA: TGTGCCAGCAGCGCGAACGCGGGTTCCTACAATGAGCAGTTCTTC
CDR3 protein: CASSANAGSYNEQFF

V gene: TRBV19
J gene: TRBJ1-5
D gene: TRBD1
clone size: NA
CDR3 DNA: TGTGCCAGTAGTATGGGACAGGTTAATCAGCCCCAGCATTTT
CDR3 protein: CASSMGQVNQPQHF

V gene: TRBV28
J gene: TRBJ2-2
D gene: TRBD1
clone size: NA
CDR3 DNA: TGTGCCAGCAGTAAACAGGGGGCCAGCGGGGAGCTGTTTTTT
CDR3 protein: CASSKQGASGELFF

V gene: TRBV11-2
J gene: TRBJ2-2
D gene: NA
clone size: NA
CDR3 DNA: TGTGCCAGCAGCTCACCACAGGGGGGGGAGCACACCGGGGAGCTGTTTTTT
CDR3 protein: CASSSPQGGEHTGELFF

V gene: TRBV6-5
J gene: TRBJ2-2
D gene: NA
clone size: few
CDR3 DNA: TGTGCCAACCGGGACACTTACACCGGGGAGCTGTTTTTT
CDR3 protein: CANRDTYTGELFF

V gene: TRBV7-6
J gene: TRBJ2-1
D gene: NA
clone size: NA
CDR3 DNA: TGTGCCAGCAGCTTGACGGAGATGGGTGAGCAGTTCTTC
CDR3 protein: CASSLTEMGEQFF

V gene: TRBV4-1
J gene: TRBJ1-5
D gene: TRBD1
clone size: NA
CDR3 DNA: TGCGCCAGCAGCCCACGGAGGGACAGGGATCAGCCCCAGCATTTT
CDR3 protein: CASSPRRDRDQPQHF

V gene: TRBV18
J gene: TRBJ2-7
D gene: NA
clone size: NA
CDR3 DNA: TGTGCCAGCTCCGAGGACATACATTCCTACGAGCAGTACTTC
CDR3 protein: CASSEDIHSYEQYF

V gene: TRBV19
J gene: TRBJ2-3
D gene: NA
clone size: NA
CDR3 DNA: TGTGCCAGTAGTTTCCTAAGCTTAGCGGCAGATACGCAGTATTTT
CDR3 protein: CASSFLSLAADTQYF

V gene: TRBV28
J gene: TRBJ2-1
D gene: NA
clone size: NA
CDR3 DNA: TGTGCCAGCAGGGGGGGTGGATTCAATGAGCAGTTCTTC
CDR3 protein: CASRGGGFNEQFF

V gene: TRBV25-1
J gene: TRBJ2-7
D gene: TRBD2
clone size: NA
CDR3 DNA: TGTGCCAGCAGTGATCAGCGGGGGCGATCGGACGAGCAGTACTTC
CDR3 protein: CASSDQRGRSDEQYF

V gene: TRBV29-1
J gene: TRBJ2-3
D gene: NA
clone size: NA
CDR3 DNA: TGCAGCGCTAGAGCGCTAGTGGTAGATACGCAGTATTTT
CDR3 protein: CSARALVVDTQYF

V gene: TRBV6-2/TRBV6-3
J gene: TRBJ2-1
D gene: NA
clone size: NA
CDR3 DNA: TGTGCCAGCAGTTTCTTTGGAGGGCCAGGGTACAATGAGCAGTTCTTC
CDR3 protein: CASSFFGGPGYNEQFF

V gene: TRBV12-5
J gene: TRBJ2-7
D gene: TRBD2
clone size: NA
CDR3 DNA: TGTGCTAGTGGTTGGCAAACTAGCGGGAGACTAAGGGAGCAGTACTTC
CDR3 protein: CASGWQTSGRLREQYF